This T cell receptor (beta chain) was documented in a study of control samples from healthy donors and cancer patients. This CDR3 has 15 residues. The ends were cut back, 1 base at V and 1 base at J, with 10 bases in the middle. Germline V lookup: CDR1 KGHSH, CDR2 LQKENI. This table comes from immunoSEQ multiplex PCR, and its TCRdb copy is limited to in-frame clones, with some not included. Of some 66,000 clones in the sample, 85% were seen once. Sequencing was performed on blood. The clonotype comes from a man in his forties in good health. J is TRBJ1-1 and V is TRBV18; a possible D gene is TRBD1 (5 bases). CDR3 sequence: CASSPLGTANTEAFF. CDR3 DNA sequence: TGTGCCAGCTCACCACTGGGGACTGCGAACACTGAAGCTTTCTTT.